These 16 T cell receptor beta chains originate from one sample sequenced in a study of blood T cell repertoires in COVID-19. The protocol was immunoSEQ multiplex PCR, while the TCRdb copy is restricted to in-frame clones and leaves out a portion. Among about 94,000 clones, around 80% were seen once, and the ten largest hold 15% to 20%. Sequenced input: peripheral blood. The origin of the receptors is a human donor in a cohort sampled during active COVID-19.

In this sample, this clone turned up once. The V and J genes are TRBV10-3 and TRBJ2-2, with D unclear. Germline V gene sequence: CDR1 ENHRY, CDR2 SYGVKD. V gave up 8 bases and J gave up 0 bases, with 10 bases separating them. The CDR3 has 14 residues. DNA for the CDR3: TGTGCCATCGGAGATAGGTCGAACACCGGGGAGCTGTTTTTT. Amino acids: CAIGDRSNTGELFF.

J is TRBJ2-7 and V is TRBV6-5; tentatively, D is TRBD1 (6 bases). Looked up from germline, CDR1 is MNHEY and CDR2 is SVGAGI. The CDR3 consists of 15 residues. V was trimmed by 0 bases and J by 3 bases, leaving 12 bases between them. The CDR3 DNA reads as TGTGCCAGCAGTTACTCGATACAGGGTAACTACGAGCAGTACTTC. This translates into CASSYSIQGNYEQYF.

The chain uses TRBV2 and TRBJ2-7, with 12 nucleotides matching TRBD1. The ends lost 9 bases at V and 2 bases at J; junction bases unmatched: 11. In germline, CDR1 is SNHLY, CDR2 FYNNEI. The CDR3 is 16 amino acids. This CDR3 reads CASYGDRGPMTYEQYF. The CDR3 DNA is TGTGCCAGTTACGGGGACAGGGGGCCAATGACCTACGAGCAGTACTTC. The whole variable domain, remainder taken from reference TRBV2 and TRBJ2-7, is EPEVTQTPSHQVTQMGQEVILRCVPISNHLYFYWYRQILGQKVEFLVSFYNNEISEKSEIFDDQFSVERPDGSNFTLKIRSTKLEDSAMYFCASYGDRGPMTYEQYFGPGTRLTVT.

The V and J genes are TRBV3-1 (or the pseudogene TRBV3-2) and TRBJ1-1; D not resolved. V shed 4 bases and J shed 7 bases, with 10 bases lying between them. Germline assignment: CDR1 LGHDT and CDR2 YNNKEL (reference sequence). The CDR3 runs 12 residues. The CDR3 here is CASSPSPGEAFF. As DNA, the CDR3 is TGTGCCAGCAGCCCTTCCCCGGGTGAAGCTTTCTTT.

Comment on this clone: Different DNA sequences within this sample yield the same CDR3. CDR3 residues: CASSSSGTGGYGYTF. The CDR3 DNA sequence: TGTGCCAGCAGTTCCTCCGGGACAGGGGGCTATGGCTACACCTTC. V gene TRBV28 combines with J gene TRBJ1-2, with 11 bases fitting TRBD1. CDR1 is MDHEN, CDR2 SYDVKM, per germline. Trimming removed 4 bases from V and 4 bases from J; junction bases left unmatched: 5. The CDR3 runs 15 residues.

The chain joins TRBV6-5 to TRBJ1-3; possible D gene TRBD1, 5 bases. Trimming stripped 10 bases from V and 3 bases from J, with 16 bases between. The CDR3 consists of 14 residues. Looked up from germline, CDR1 is MNHEY and CDR2 is SVGAGI. In DNA, the CDR3 is TGTGCCACCTCCTCGGGGGGACTTGGAAACACCATATATTTT. Its protein is CATSSGGLGNTIYF.

A single count supports this clone. The rearrangement joins TRBV30 to TRBJ2-2, with TRBD2 identical over 8 bases. The trim removed 2 bases at V and 6 bases at J, leaving 14 bases unmatched. Germline V gives CDR1 GTSNPN, CDR2 SVGIG (reference sequence). The CDR3 has 17 amino acids. CDR3 DNA: TGTGCCTGGAGTCTACATAGCGGGATCCTGAGAGCCGGGGAGCTGTTTTTT. Translated, it gives CAWSLHSGILRAGELFF.

This clone is a singleton in its sample. CDR3 in DNA: TGTGCCAGCAGCCCTACAGATGGAGCGGCCCTCCACTTT. Its translation: CASSPTDGAALHF. J is TRBJ1-6 and V is TRBV7-2; D remains unclear. This CDR3 is 13 amino acids long. Per the germline V gene, CDR1 is SGHTA and CDR2 is FQGNSA. Trimming cost V 5 bases and J 14 bases, with 16 bases left between them.

The V and J genes are TRBV23-1 and TRBJ2-7, with 9 nucleotides matching TRBD2. TRBV23-1 is marked as an open reading frame, function uncertain. Trimming cost V 3 bases and J 1 base; bases outside gene matches: 19. CDR3 length equals 20 residues. CDR3 bases: TGCGCCAGCAGTCATAACCGGGACAGTAAAATTACTAGCGGGTCCTACGAGCAGTACTTC. It codes for CASSHNRDSKITSGSYEQYF.

The chain employs TRBV12-5 and TRBJ1-5; TRBD1 matches at 7 bases. The CDR3 spans 14 residues. Per germline, CDR1 LGHNT and CDR2 FRNRAP. V trimming: 6 bases; J trimming: 2 bases; junction bases outside the gene matches: 4. CDR3 DNA: TGTGCTAGTGGCCTGACAGGGTGCAATCAGCCCCAGCATTTT. Encoded protein: CASGLTGCNQPQHF.

The rearrangement uses TRBV30 and TRBJ1-5, with a weak D call TRBD1 (5 bases). The CDR3 sequence is 13 residues long. Trimming removed 4 bases at V and 5 bases at J, with 12 bases between. Germline-derived CDR1 and CDR2 are GTSNPN and SVGIG (reference sequence). The CDR3 nucleotides are TGTGCCTGGACCGTCGGGGGGGATCAGCCCCAGCATTTT. Translating it yields CAWTVGGDQPQHF.

This rearrangement joins TRBV5-5 to TRBJ2-7; TRBD2 matches at 8 bases. The trim removed 2 bases at V and 5 bases at J, leaving 9 bases unmatched. The CDR3 has 15 amino acids. Germline loops: CDR1 SGHKS, CDR2 YYEKEE (reference sequence). The CDR3, as DNA: TGTGCCAGCAGCTTAATAGCGGGAAGGGGAAACGAGCAGTACTTC. Its protein is CASSLIAGRGNEQYF.

The CDR3 bases are TGTGCCAGCAGTGACTCCTGGACAGTACGTAATTCACCCCTCCACTTT. This gives the protein CASSDSWTVRNSPLHF. The chain has TRBV6-4 and TRBJ1-6; TRBD1 is a possible D gene (6 bases). V was clipped by 0 bases and J by 6 bases, with 12 bases between them. The CDR3 loop spans 16 amino acids. CDR1 and CDR2 from the germline V gene are MRHNA and SNTAGT.

J is TRBJ2-5 and V is TRBV28, with 9 bases identical to TRBD1. CDR1 and CDR2 from the germline V gene are MDHEN and SYDVKM. After removal of 8 bases from V and 2 bases from J, the junction contained 6 bases not matched to a gene. This CDR3 spans 14 amino acids. The CDR3 DNA reads as TGTGCCAGCCGACCGGGGACAGGGCAAGAGACCCAGTACTTC. Its protein product is CASRPGTGQETQYF.

This chain links TRBV5-1 with TRBJ2-5, with D perhaps TRBD2 (6 bases). V gave up 0 bases and J gave up 5 bases, with 17 bases separating them. This CDR3 has 16 amino acids. Germline V gives CDR1 SGHRS, CDR2 YFSETQ. The CDR3 region is CASSLETGARWETQYF. CDR3 coding DNA: TGCGCCAGCAGCTTGGAAACGGGAGCAAGGTGGGAGACCCAGTACTTC.

The rearrangement uses TRBV12-3 or TRBV12-4 and TRBJ2-1; 8 bases are a match to TRBD1. This CDR3 spans 13 amino acids. V dropped 6 bases and J dropped 8; count of bases not matched to a gene: 6. CDR3 nucleotide sequence: TGTGCCAGCAGACCGGGACAGGCCTATGAGCAGTTCTTC. It codes for CASRPGQAYEQFF.